These 23 T cell receptor beta chains were sequenced from one sample in a study of neurological immune-mediated disorders. TCRdb ran MiXCR on the 5' RACE reads and lists one entry per CDR3 protein. Here the sample spans approximately 40,000 distinct CDR3 sequences, about 12% being singletons. The sequencing input was PBMCs. These receptors originate from a female donor in good health.

This clonotype showed up many times. V and J are TRBV20-1 and TRBJ2-7, with TRBD2 identical over 8 bases. The CDR3 has 12 residues. The V gene's germline CDR1 is DFQATT and CDR2 SNEGSKA (reference sequence). The V segment lost 4 bases and the J segment 4 bases; nucleotides outside the gene matches: 3. The DNA for the CDR3 is TGCAGTGCTAAGCGGGAGAAGTACGAGCAGTACTTC. It encodes CSAKREKYEQYF.

This clonotype came up many times. V and J are TRBV12-3 or TRBV12-4 and TRBJ1-1; D call uncertain. With 6 bases removed from V and 0 bases from J, the gap between germline ends came to 14 bases. This CDR3 has 15 residues. The CDR3 protein is CASRPKGGLNTEAFF. The DNA of the CDR3 is TGTGCCAGCAGGCCCAAGGGAGGGTTGAACACTGAAGCTTTCTTT.

This clonotype was recorded at least ten times. The V gene is TRBV20-1, the J gene TRBJ2-3, with D tentatively TRBD1 (5 bases). Trimming pared 6 bases from V and 3 bases from J, leaving 10 bases between. The CDR3 runs 12 residues. Germline V CDR1 and CDR2: DFQATT, SNEGSKA (reference sequence). The DNA for the CDR3 is TGCAGTGCCAGGGTCGATACAGATACGCAGTATTTT. It specifies CSARVDTDTQYF.

The chain uses TRBV7-9 and TRBJ1-1, with D hard to call. The CDR3 is 14 amino acids. In germline, CDR1 is SEHNR, CDR2 FQNEAQ (reference sequence). V lost 5 bases to trimming and J lost 6 bases, with 16 bases between them. CDR3 amino acids: CASSPLLLVSEAFF. CDR3 in DNA: TGTGCCAGCAGCCCCCTTCTCCTGGTCTCTGAAGCTTTCTTT.

The rearrangement joins TRBV2 to TRBJ2-3; D tentatively fits TRBD1 or TRBD2 (5 bases each). The CDR3 spans 15 residues. From germline, CDR1 is SNHLY and CDR2 FYNNEI. Trimming took off 6 bases at V and 0 bases at J, with 13 bases between the two ends. The CDR3 spells CASRAGTASTDTQYF. The CDR3 DNA sequence: TGTGCCAGCAGGGCCGGGACCGCGAGCACAGATACGCAGTATTTT.

This clonotype was detected ten times or more. This rearrangement joins TRBV4-1 to TRBJ2-3, with D possibly being TRBD1 (6 bases). CDR1 and CDR2 from the germline V gene are MGHRA and YSYEKL. Trimming removed 1 base from V and 4 bases from J, with 12 bases in between. The CDR3 extends over 15 amino acids. CDR3 bases: TGCGCCAGCAGCCAAGGAGGGGGATACGCAGATACGCAGTATTTT. Amino acid sequence: CASSQGGGYADTQYF.

Ten or more counts support this clonotype. V and J are TRBV6-5 and TRBJ2-3, with TRBD2 matching over 10 bases. The length of the CDR3 is 15 residues. Germline V CDR1 and CDR2: MNHEY, SVGAGI. Germline trimming cut 7 bases from V and 4 bases from J; bases unmatched to any gene: 8. As DNA, the CDR3 is TGTGCCAGCAATCAGCGGGGGGGCAGGGCAGATACGCAGTATTTT. Its translation is CASNQRGGRADTQYF.

This clonotype was seen at least ten times. The V gene is TRBV5-1, the J gene TRBJ2-2; 8 positions match TRBD1. Losses at the gene ends were 4 bases for V and 7 bases for J; bases not matched to a gene: 12. Looked up from germline, CDR1 is SGHRS and CDR2 is YFSETQ. The CDR3 has 16 amino acids. The CDR3 loop reads CASSRDRGSEHGELFF. The CDR3 nucleotides read TGCGCCAGCAGCCGCGACAGGGGTAGTGAGCACGGGGAGCTGTTTTTT.

At least ten counts were recorded for this clonotype. The CDR3 here is CSARRKTNDQPQHF. In DNA form, the CDR3 reads TGCAGTGCTAGACGTAAAACTAACGATCAGCCCCAGCATTTT. The J gene is TRBJ1-5, the V gene TRBV20-1; D is undetermined. Trimming left V 2 bases short and J 5 bases short, with 13 bases between. Germline CDR1 DFQATT, CDR2 SNEGSKA (reference sequence). The CDR3 contains 14 residues.

This clonotype was counted many times. The J gene is TRBJ2-5, the V gene TRBV28, with D perhaps TRBD1 (5 bases). This CDR3 has 14 amino acids. The V end lost 3 bases, the J end lost 3 bases, and 11 bases lay between the germline ends. From germline, CDR1 is MDHEN and CDR2 SYDVKM. The CDR3 loop is CASSFYRKEETQYF. In nucleotides, the CDR3 is TGTGCCAGCAGTTTCTACAGGAAAGAAGAGACCCAGTACTTC.

This clonotype was recorded many times. The chain links TRBV4-1 to TRBJ1-5, with D possibly being TRBD1 (5 bases). The germline V gene has CDR1 MGHRA and CDR2 YSYEKL. This CDR3 comprises 15 residues. Trimming shortened V by 3 bases and J by 2 bases, and 11 bases separated the two germline ends. The DNA of the CDR3 is TGCGCCAGCAGCCATGAAGACAGAGGCAATCAGCCCCAGCATTTT. This encodes CASSHEDRGNQPQHF.

In this sample, this clonotype turned up a few times. The V gene is TRBV6-1, the J gene TRBJ2-1; tentative D call: TRBD1 (6 bases). The CDR3 extends over 12 amino acids. Trimming left V 6 bases short and J 10 bases short, with 13 bases between. Germline V CDR1 and CDR2: MNHNS, SASEGT. This chain's CDR3 is CASRRTAGEQFF. CDR3 bases: TGTGCCAGCAGAAGGACAGCCGGAGAGCAGTTCTTC.

As concerns this clonotype: A much larger clone lies one base from this, so it may be a read error. The J gene is TRBJ2-5, the V gene TRBV5-1; D is possibly TRBD1 or TRBD2 (5 bases each). V gave up 6 bases and J gave up 7 bases, with 22 bases separating them. This CDR3 spans 15 amino acids. Germline CDR1 is SGHRS and CDR2 is YFSETQ. Here the CDR3 reads CASIPTGTNAGTQYF. The CDR3, as DNA: TGCGCCAGCATCCCTACCGGGACCAACGCAGGGACCCAGTACTTC.

Only one count was recorded for this clonotype. The genes are TRBV18 and TRBJ1-5; 7 positions match TRBD1. The J call may be faulty, since TRBJ2-3 better matches the DNA end. The CDR3 covers 15 residues. CDR1 and CDR2 from the germline V gene are KGHSH and LQKENI. CDR3 nucleotide sequence: TGTGCCAGCTCTCCTGCGACAGGGAGCAATCAGCCCCAGTATTTT. This translates into CASSPATGSNQPQYF.

This clonotype showed up many times. V usage is TRBV29-1 and J usage is TRBJ2-4; D possibly corresponds to TRBD2 (5 bases). Germline loops: CDR1 SQVTM, CDR2 ANQGSEA. The CDR3 runs 14 residues. V lost 4 bases and J 0 bases, leaving 10 bases between the germline ends. The CDR3 here is CSVAGILAKNIQYF. CDR3 in DNA: TGCAGCGTTGCGGGAATTCTAGCCAAAAACATTCAGTACTTC.

This clonotype came up many times. The genes are TRBV5-1 and TRBJ2-5; 11 positions agree with TRBD2. The CDR3 loop spans 15 amino acids. The J segment lost 5 bases and the V segment lost 4 bases, leaving 7 bases of the junction unmatched. CDR1 is SGHRS, CDR2 YFSETQ, per germline. For the CDR3, the DNA is TGCGCCAGCAGCAGACTAGCGGGGACGGGGGAGACCCAGTACTTC. Translation gives CASSRLAGTGETQYF. Full variable domain (outside the CDR3, taken from reference TRBV5-1 and TRBJ2-5): KAGVTQTPRYLIKTRGQQVTLSCSPISGHRSVSWYQQTPGQGLQFLFEYFSETQRNKGNFPGRFSGRQFSNSRSEMNVSTLELGDSALYLCASSRLAGTGETQYFGPGTRLLVL.

This rearrangement joins TRBV18 to TRBJ1-2, with D perhaps matching TRBD1 (6 bases). Germline CDR1 is KGHSH and CDR2 is LQKENI. The CDR3 has 15 amino acids. V was clipped by 3 bases and J by 0 bases, with 11 bases between them. The CDR3, as DNA: TGTGCCAGCTCACCCCCGGGACACCCTAACTATGGCTACACCTTC. It translates to CASSPPGHPNYGYTF.

This clonotype was picked up many times. The V and J genes are TRBV24-1 and TRBJ2-5; either TRBD1 or TRBD2 may supply D (5 bases each). Per germline, CDR1 KGHDR and CDR2 SFDVKD. Trimming took 4 bases from V and 7 from J, leaving 9 bases between them. The CDR3 is 12 amino acids. CDR3 nucleotides: TGTGCCACCAGTGACGGGGACGTGACCCAGTACTTC. It translates to CATSDGDVTQYF.

This clonotype was counted ten times or more. V is TRBV7-9 and J is TRBJ2-2; perhaps TRBD1 as D (6 bases). V was cut by 7 bases and J by 1 base, with 10 bases left in between. Germline values: CDR1 SEHNR, CDR2 FQNEAQ (reference sequence). CDR3 size: 14 residues. CDR3 sequence (DNA): TGTGCCAGCAACCGGGGACAGAACACCGGGGAGCTGTTTTTT. This sequence encodes CASNRGQNTGELFF.

This clonotype was picked up many times. This chain connects TRBV9 to TRBJ2-5, with TRBD2 identical over 12 bases. V lost 5 bases to trimming and J lost 4 bases; unmatched junction nucleotides: 3. Germline assignment: CDR1 SGDLS and CDR2 YYNGEE. The CDR3 is 14 residues long. CDR3 residues: CASSSSGGAETQYF. CDR3 bases: TGTGCCAGCAGTTCTAGCGGGGGGGCAGAGACCCAGTACTTC. Looking up the rest from reference TRBV9 and TRBJ2-5 gives the full variable domain: DSGVTQTPKHLITATGQRVTLRCSPRSGDLSVYWYQQSLDQGLQFLIQYYNGEERAKGNILERFSAQQFPDLHSELNLSSLELGDSALYFCASSSSGGAETQYFGPGTRLLVL.

At least ten counts were recorded for this clonotype. This chain joins TRBV20-1 and TRBJ1-2, with 8 positions matching TRBD1. The CDR3 is made up of 11 amino acids. Germline CDR1 and CDR2: DFQATT and SNEGSKA (reference sequence). V shed 4 bases and J 8 bases; nucleotides not matched to a gene: 3. The CDR3 DNA is TGCAGTGCTACACGACAGGGGGGCTACACCTTC. Its translation: CSATRQGGYTF.

In this sample, this clonotype turned up many times. This chain connects TRBV27 to TRBJ2-7; 7 positions agree with TRBD2. CDR1 MNHEY and CDR2 SMNVEV come from the germline V gene (reference sequence). Trimming at V came to 10 bases and at J to 3 bases, leaving 9 bases not matched to a gene. The CDR3 spans 13 residues. Written as DNA, the CDR3 is TGTGCCACCGGGGGAGGGCTCCACTACGAGCAGTACTTC. Translation gives CATGGGLHYEQYF.

Many counts were recorded for this clonotype. The V and J genes are TRBV7-8 and TRBJ2-1; 9 bases are shared with TRBD1. The germline CDR1 and CDR2 sequences are SGHVS and FQNEAQ. V gave up 5 bases and J gave up 9 bases; unmatched junction bases: 5. The length of the CDR3 is 13 residues. CDR3 amino acids: CASSVNRGLEQFF. The CDR3 DNA is TGTGCCAGCAGCGTCAACAGGGGGCTTGAGCAGTTCTTC.